Listed here are 15 T cell receptor beta chains from one sample, sequenced in a study of PD-1 blockade in mismatch repair-deficient tumors. The assay was immunoSEQ multiplex PCR, and TCRdb's table has in-frame clones only and misses some. In the table there are tens of thousands of clones, about 84% of which are singletons. Specimen: peripheral blood, collected 12 weeks after starting pembrolizumab. These receptors were obtained from an adult with mismatch repair-deficient cancer.

This chain connects TRBV10-3 to TRBJ2-1; the match to TRBD2 covers 8 bases. CDR1 is ENHRY and CDR2 is SYGVKD in the germline V gene. CDR3 length: 16 residues. V lost 3 bases to trimming and J lost 7 bases; unmatched junction nucleotides: 11. The CDR3: CAISDPLAGGGNEQFF. CDR3 in DNA: TGTGCCATCAGTGACCCTCTAGCGGGCGGAGGGAATGAGCAGTTCTTC.

V gene TRBV27 combines with J gene TRBJ2-3, with TRBD2 matching 11 bases. The CDR3 is 17 residues long. Losses at the gene ends were 7 bases for V and 2 bases for J; bases not matched to a gene: 11. Germline V gene lookup returns CDR1 MNHEY and CDR2 SMNVEV (reference sequence). DNA for the CDR3: TGTGCCAGCACCAAAGGGACTAGCGGACGATACACAGATACGCAGTATTTT. Residues: CASTKGTSGRYTDTQYF.

The chain employs TRBV5-5 and TRBJ2-7; D is uncertain. V shed 0 bases and J shed 2 bases, with 6 bases lying between them. The CDR3 runs to 13 residues. Germline V lookup: CDR1 SGHKS, CDR2 YYEKEE (reference sequence). The CDR3 coding sequence is TGTGCCAGCAGCTTGGGACTGACCTACGAGCAGTACTTC. It encodes CASSLGLTYEQYF.

This clone was seen a handful of times. The DNA of the CDR3 is TGCGCCAGCAGTGAGTCGGGACTAGCGGGAGGTACCTACAATGAGCAGTTCTTC. It encodes CASSESGLAGGTYNEQFF. The chain is built from TRBV10-2 and TRBJ2-1; 15 nucleotides agree with TRBD2. The junction had 2 bases not matched to a gene; V was cut back by 0 bases and J by 2 bases. Germline V gene lookup returns CDR1 WSHSY and CDR2 SAAADI. The CDR3 loop spans 18 amino acids.

This clone is a singleton in its sample. The rearrangement joins TRBV6-5 to TRBJ1-2; D gene unclear. The CDR3 runs to 14 residues. Germline V gene data show CDR1 as MNHEY and CDR2 as SVGAGI. V was clipped by 4 bases and J by 4 bases, with 13 bases between them. Here the CDR3 DNA reads TGTGCCAGCAGTTTCGACAAGGCTCCCTATGGCTACACCTTC. Encoded protein: CASSFDKAPYGYTF.

This chain connects TRBV18 to TRBJ2-2; D is tentatively TRBD1 or TRBD2 (5 bases each). CDR1 KGHSH and CDR2 LQKENI come from the germline V gene. V was shortened by 2 bases and J by 3 bases, with 13 bases between the two germline ends. The CDR3 extends over 16 amino acids. The CDR3 here is CASSPWGGSYTGELFF. CDR3 DNA: TGTGCCAGCTCACCATGGGGCGGGTCCTACACCGGGGAGCTGTTTTTT.

V is TRBV19 and J is TRBJ2-1, with 8 bases lining up with TRBD2. This CDR3 region has 13 residues. Per germline, CDR1 LNHDA and CDR2 SQIVND (reference sequence). V lost 1 base, J lost 10 bases, and 3 bases stayed unmatched. DNA of the CDR3: TGTGCCAGTAGTATAGCACGCGGGAGGGAGCAGTTCTTC. It yields the protein CASSIARGREQFF.

This clone came up once. This rearrangement joins TRBV27 to TRBJ2-3, with 7 bases fitting TRBD2. Germline-derived CDR1 and CDR2 are MNHEY and SMNVEV (reference sequence). The CDR3 runs 20 residues. V lost 0 bases and J lost 2; bases outside the gene matches: 17. CDR3 nucleotides: TGTGCCAGCAGTTTATCCCCACGAACACTAGCGCGCGCCGCCACAGATACGCAGTATTTT. Amino acids: CASSLSPRTLARAATDTQYF.

This clone was seen at least ten times. CDR3 nucleotide sequence: TGTGCCAGCAGTGATTCCGGGTACGACAGCAATCAGCCCCAGCATTTT. Its translation: CASSDSGYDSNQPQHF. The V call is TRBV2, the J call TRBJ1-5; D not certain. The CDR3 runs to 16 residues. Trimming took off 3 bases at V and 1 base at J, with 13 bases between the two ends. Germline lookup yields CDR1 SNHLY and CDR2 FYNNEI.

The chain links TRBV19 to TRBJ2-2, with D hard to call. Germline CDR1 is LNHDA and CDR2 is SQIVND (reference sequence). With 3 bases removed from V and 8 bases from J, the gap between germline ends came to 19 bases. The CDR3 covers 16 residues. The CDR3 DNA reads as TGTGCCAGTAGTATTAGGCAGACTCCCAAAGGGGGGGAGCTGTTTTTT. Residues: CASSIRQTPKGGELFF.

This CDR3 reads CASSLGGTSSYNEQFF. CDR3 bases: TGCGCCAGCAGCTTGGGAGGGACTAGCAGCTACAATGAGCAGTTCTTC. The rearrangement uses TRBV5-1 and TRBJ2-1; 9 bases are shared with TRBD2. Trimming took 0 bases from V and 3 from J; bases not matched to a gene: 4. CDR3 length: 16 residues. Germline CDR1 SGHRS, CDR2 YFSETQ.

This rearrangement joins TRBV6-5 to TRBJ2-7; D is uncertain. V was pared by 8 bases and J by 2 bases, with 13 bases between. The CDR3 contains 13 residues. Germline CDR1 reads MNHEY; CDR2 reads SVGAGI. This CDR3 reads CASGKLVPYEQYF. DNA of the CDR3: TGTGCCAGCGGAAAGCTAGTCCCCTACGAGCAGTACTTC.

J is TRBJ2-7 and V is TRBV5-4, with 7 bases aligning to TRBD1. The CDR3 has 12 amino acids. CDR1 is SGHNT, CDR2 YYREEE, per germline (reference sequence). V shed 3 bases, J shed 4 bases, and the junction held 1 base outside the gene matches. In DNA, the CDR3 is TGTGCCAGCAGCTCGACAGGGTACGAGCAGTACTTC. It codes for CASSSTGYEQYF.

The rearrangement joins TRBV19 to TRBJ1-4; TRBD1 agrees at 8 bases. J gave up 6 bases and V 7 bases, and 7 bases lay outside the gene matches. CDR3 length: 14 residues. Germline CDR1 and CDR2: LNHDA and SQIVND (reference sequence). The DNA of the CDR3 is TGTGCCAGTACCATGGGCAGGGGGCATGAAAAACTGTTTTTT. Protein product: CASTMGRGHEKLFF.

The V gene is TRBV12-5, the J gene TRBJ2-1; 13 bases map to TRBD2. Germline CDR1 LGHNT, CDR2 FRNRAP. The CDR3 covers 15 residues. After removal of 7 bases from V and 7 bases from J, the junction contained 7 bases not matched to a gene. The CDR3 spells CASANGLAGVNEQFF. The CDR3 DNA sequence: TGTGCTAGTGCTAATGGACTAGCGGGAGTAAATGAGCAGTTCTTC.